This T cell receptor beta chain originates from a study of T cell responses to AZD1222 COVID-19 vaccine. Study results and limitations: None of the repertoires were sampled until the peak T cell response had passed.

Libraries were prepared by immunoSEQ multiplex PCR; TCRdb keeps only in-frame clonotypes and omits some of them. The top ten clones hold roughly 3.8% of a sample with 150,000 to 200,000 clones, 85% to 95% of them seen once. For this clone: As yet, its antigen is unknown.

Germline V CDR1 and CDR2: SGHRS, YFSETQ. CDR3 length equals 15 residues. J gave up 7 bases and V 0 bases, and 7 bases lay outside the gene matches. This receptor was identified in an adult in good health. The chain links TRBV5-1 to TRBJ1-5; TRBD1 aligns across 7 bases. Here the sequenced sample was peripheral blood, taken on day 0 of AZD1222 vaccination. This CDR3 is CASSLGDSLGQPQHF. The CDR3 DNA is TGCGCCAGCAGCTTGGGGGACAGCCTGGGCCAGCCCCAGCATTTT.